The 3 T cell receptor beta chains reported below all come from one sample, sequenced in a study of control samples from healthy donors and cancer patients. The repertoire was sequenced with immunoSEQ multiplex PCR; TCRdb's copy has only in-frame clones and lacks some. The profile covers 50,000 or so clones, with 90% to 97% appearing a single time and 1.1% taken by the ten largest. Material for sequencing was blood. Source of these receptors: a woman between 18 and 29 years old in good health.

The rearrangement joins TRBV28 to TRBJ1-2, with unresolved D. Per the germline V gene, CDR1 is MDHEN and CDR2 is SYDVKM. The CDR3 runs 8 residues. The DNA of the CDR3 is TGTGCAGGCTATGGCTACACCTTC. It translates to CAGYGYTF.

This rearrangement joins TRBV5-6 to TRBJ2-2; D not resolved. CDR1 is SGHDT and CDR2 is YYEEEE in the germline V gene. The CDR3 extends over 12 amino acids. The ends were cut back, 0 bases at V and 6 bases at J, with 3 bases in the middle. In nucleotides, the CDR3 is TGTGCCAGCAGCTTGGTCGCCGGGGAGCTGTTTTTT. Amino acids: CASSLVAGELFF.

The chain uses TRBV4-1 and TRBJ2-2; D gene uncertain. The CDR3 spans 14 residues. Germline loops: CDR1 MGHRA, CDR2 YSYEKL. V was trimmed by 2 bases and J by 7 bases, leaving 11 bases between them. Here the CDR3 reads CASSQHEASGELFF. CDR3 DNA sequence: TGCGCCAGCAGCCAACACGAGGCGAGCGGGGAGCTGTTTTTT.